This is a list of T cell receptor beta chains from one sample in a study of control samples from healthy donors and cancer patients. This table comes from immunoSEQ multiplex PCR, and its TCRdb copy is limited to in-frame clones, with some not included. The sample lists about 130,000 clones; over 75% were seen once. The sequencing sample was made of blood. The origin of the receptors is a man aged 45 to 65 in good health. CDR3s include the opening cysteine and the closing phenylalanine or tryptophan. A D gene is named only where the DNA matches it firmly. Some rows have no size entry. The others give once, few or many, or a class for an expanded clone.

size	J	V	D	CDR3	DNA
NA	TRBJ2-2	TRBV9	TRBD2	CASSSTRGGNTGELFF	TGTGCCAGCAGCTCTACCCGCGGGGGGAACACCGGGGAGCTGTTTTTT
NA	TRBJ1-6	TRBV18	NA	CASSPGGSSYNSPLHF	TGTGCCAGCTCACCAGGTGGAAGCTCCTATAATTCACCCCTCCACTTT
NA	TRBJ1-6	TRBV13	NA	CASSLFMEFSPLHF	TGTGCCAGCAGCTTATTCATGGAGTTTTCACCCCTCCACTTT
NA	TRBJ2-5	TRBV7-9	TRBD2	CASSPSLAGGGTQYF	TGTGCCAGCAGCCCGTCACTAGCGGGAGGGGGGACCCAGTACTTC
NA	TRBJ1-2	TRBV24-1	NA	CATSDSGMEGYTF	TGTGCCACCAGTGATTCAGGGATGGAGGGCTACACCTTC
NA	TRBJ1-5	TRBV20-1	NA	CSAGYGQPQHF	TGCAGTGCAGGTTATGGGCAGCCCCAGCATTTT
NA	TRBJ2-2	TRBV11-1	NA	CASSLIGGRDTGELFF	TGTGCCAGCAGCTTAATCGGGGGGCGCGACACCGGGGAGCTGTTTTTT
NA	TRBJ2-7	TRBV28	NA	CASSFSRTASGEQYF	TGTGCCAGCAGTTTTTCCCGGACAGCCTCCGGAGAGCAGTACTTC
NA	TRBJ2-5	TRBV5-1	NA	CASSWTRTGSETQYF	TGCGCCAGCAGCTGGACCCGCACGGGGTCGGAGACCCAGTACTTC
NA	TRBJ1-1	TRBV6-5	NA	CASSYRGPSSTEAFF	TGTGCCAGCAGTTACCGGGGACCATCGAGCACTGAAGCTTTCTTT
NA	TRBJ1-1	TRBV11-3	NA	CASSLGLGNEAFF	TGTGCCAGCAGCTTAGGACTAGGGAATGAAGCTTTCTTT
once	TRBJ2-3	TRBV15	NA	CATSLSWRDTQYF	TGTGCCACCAGCCTAAGTTGGCGAGATACGCAGTATTTT
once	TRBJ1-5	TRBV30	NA	CAWSRTLGQPQHF	TGTGCCTGGAGTCGAACGTTGGGACAGCCCCAGCATTTT
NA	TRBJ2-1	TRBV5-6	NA	CASSVGMGDYNEQFF	TGTGCCAGCAGCGTGGGGATGGGGGACTACAATGAGCAGTTCTTC
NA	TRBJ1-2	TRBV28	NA	CASSLAVTYGYTF	TGTGCCAGCAGTTTAGCAGTTACCTATGGCTACACCTTC
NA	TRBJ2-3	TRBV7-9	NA	CASSLGTDTQYF	TGTGCCAGCAGCTTAGGGACAGATACGCAGTATTTT
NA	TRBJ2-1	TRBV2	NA	CASSEGSSYNEQFF	TGTGCCAGCAGTGAAGGGAGCTCCTACAATGAGCAGTTCTTC